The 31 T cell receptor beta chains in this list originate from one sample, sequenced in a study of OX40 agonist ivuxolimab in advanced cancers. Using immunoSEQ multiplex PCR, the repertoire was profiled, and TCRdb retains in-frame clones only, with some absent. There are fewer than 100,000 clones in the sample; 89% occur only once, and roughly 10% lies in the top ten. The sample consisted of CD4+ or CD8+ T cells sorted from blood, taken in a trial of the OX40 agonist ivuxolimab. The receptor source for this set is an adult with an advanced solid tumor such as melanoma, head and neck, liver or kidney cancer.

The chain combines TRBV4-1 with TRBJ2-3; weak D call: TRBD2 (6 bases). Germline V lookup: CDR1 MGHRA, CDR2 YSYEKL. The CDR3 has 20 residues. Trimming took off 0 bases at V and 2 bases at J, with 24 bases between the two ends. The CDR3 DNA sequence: TGCGCCAGCAGCCAAGATTGGGGCAGACCCTCTATGCGGGACACAGATACGCAGTATTTT. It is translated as CASSQDWGRPSMRDTDTQYF.

CDR3 protein: CASSMDRGYGYTF. The CDR3 DNA follows: TGTGCCAGCAGCATGGACAGGGGGTATGGCTACACCTTC. The chain combines TRBV5-4 with TRBJ1-2; 10 bases are shared with TRBD1. CDR1 and CDR2 from the germline V gene are SGHNT and YYREEE (reference sequence). The CDR3 contains 13 residues. V lost 4 bases to trimming and J lost 5 bases; unmatched junction nucleotides: 2. The complete variable domain, with remaining parts taken from reference TRBV5-4 and TRBJ1-2, reads ETGVTQSPTHLIKTRGQQVTLRCSSQSGHNTVSWYQQALGQGPQFIFQYYREEENGRGNFPPRFSGLQFPNYSSELNVNALELDDSALYLCASSMDRGYGYTFGSGTRLTVV.

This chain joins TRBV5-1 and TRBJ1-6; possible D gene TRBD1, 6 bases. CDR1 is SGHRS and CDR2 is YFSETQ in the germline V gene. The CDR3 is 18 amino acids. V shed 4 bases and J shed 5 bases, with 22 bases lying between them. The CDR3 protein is CASSPGVGGASNNSPLHF. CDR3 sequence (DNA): TGCGCCAGCAGCCCTGGAGTGGGGGGCGCCTCTAATAATTCACCCCTCCACTTT.

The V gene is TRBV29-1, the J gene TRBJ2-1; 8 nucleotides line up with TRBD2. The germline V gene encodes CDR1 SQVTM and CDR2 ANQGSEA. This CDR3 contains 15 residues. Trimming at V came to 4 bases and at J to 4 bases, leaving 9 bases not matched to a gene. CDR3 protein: CSVGRAGGSYNEQFF. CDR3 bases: TGCAGCGTTGGAAGGGCGGGGGGCTCTTACAATGAGCAGTTCTTC.

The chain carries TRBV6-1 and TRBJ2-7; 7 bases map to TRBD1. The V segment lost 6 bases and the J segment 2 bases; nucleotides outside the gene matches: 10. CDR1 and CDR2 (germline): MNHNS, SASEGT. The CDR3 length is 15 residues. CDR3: CASSPRDRVTYEQYF. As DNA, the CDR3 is TGTGCCAGCAGCCCCCGAGACAGGGTCACCTACGAGCAGTACTTC.

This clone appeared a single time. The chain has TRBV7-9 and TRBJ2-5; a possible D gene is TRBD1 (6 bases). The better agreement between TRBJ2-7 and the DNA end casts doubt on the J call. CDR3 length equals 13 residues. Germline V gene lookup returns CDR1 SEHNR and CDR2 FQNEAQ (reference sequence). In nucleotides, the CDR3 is TGTGCCAGCAGCAAAGACAGGTCCTACGAGCAGTACTTC. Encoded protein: CASSKDRSYEQYF.

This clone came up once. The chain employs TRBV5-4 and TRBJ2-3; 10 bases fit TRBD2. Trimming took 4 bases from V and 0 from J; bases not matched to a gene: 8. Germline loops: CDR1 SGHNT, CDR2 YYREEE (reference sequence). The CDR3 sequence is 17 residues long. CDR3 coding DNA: TGTGCCAGCAGCGGAGGGACTAGCGCCACAAGCACAGATACGCAGTATTTT. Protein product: CASSGGTSATSTDTQYF. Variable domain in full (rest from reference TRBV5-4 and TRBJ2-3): ETGVTQSPTHLIKTRGQQVTLRCSSQSGHNTVSWYQQALGQGPQFIFQYYREEENGRGNFPPRFSGLQFPNYSSELNVNALELDDSALYLCASSGGTSATSTDTQYFGPGTRLTVL.

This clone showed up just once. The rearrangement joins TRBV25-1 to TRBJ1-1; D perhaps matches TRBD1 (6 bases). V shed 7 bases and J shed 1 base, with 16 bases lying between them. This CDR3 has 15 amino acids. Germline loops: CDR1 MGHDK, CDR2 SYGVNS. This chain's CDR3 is CASNRPTGRNTEAFF. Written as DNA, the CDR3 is TGTGCCAGCAACAGGCCGACAGGCAGGAACACTGAAGCTTTCTTT.

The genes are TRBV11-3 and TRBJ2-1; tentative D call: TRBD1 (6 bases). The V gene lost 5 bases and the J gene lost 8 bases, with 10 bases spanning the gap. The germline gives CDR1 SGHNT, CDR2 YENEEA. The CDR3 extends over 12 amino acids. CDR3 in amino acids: CASSLRGHEQFF. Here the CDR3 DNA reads TGTGCCAGCAGCCTCAGGGGCCATGAGCAGTTCTTC.

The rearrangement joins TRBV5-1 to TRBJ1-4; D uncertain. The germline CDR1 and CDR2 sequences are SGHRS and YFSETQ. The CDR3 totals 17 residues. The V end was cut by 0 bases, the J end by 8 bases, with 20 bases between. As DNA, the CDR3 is TGCGCCAGCAGCTTGGGAGACTGGCGGGCCTTTGGAGAAAAACTGTTTTTT. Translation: CASSLGDWRAFGEKLFF.

This CDR3 is CASSLGQGLGYGYTF. The CDR3 region has the DNA TGTGCCAGCAGCTTAGGACAGGGACTGGGCTATGGCTACACCTTC. V gene TRBV7-9 combines with J gene TRBJ1-2; 7 bases match TRBD1. The trim removed 1 base at V and 4 bases at J, leaving 6 bases unmatched. CDR1 SEHNR and CDR2 FQNEAQ come from the germline V gene (reference sequence). CDR3 length: 15 amino acids.

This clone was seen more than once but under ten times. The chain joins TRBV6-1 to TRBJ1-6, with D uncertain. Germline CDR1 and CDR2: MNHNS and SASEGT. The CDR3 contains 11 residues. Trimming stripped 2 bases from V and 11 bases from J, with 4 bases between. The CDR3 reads CASSEPAPLHF. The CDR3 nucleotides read TGTGCCAGCAGTGAACCGGCACCCCTCCACTTT.

The CDR3 DNA is TGTGCCAGTAGTAAACAGGGTGACTACGAGCAGTACTTC. Translated, it gives CASSKQGDYEQYF. The V call is TRBV19, the J call TRBJ2-7; D is possibly TRBD1 (6 bases). V lost 4 bases and J 3 bases, leaving 10 bases between the germline ends. Germline-derived CDR1 and CDR2 are LNHDA and SQIVND (reference sequence). The CDR3 sequence is 13 residues long.

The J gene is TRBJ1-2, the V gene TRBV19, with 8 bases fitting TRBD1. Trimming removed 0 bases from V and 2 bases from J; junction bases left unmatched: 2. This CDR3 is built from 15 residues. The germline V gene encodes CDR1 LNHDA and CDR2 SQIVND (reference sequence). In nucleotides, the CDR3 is TGTGCCAGTAGTATAGAGTGGACAGGGAACTATGGCTACACCTTC. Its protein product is CASSIEWTGNYGYTF. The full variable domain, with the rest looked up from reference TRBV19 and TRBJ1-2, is DGGITQSPKYLFRKEGQNVTLSCEQNLNHDAMYWYRQDPGQGLRLIYYSQIVNDFQKGDIAEGYSVSREKKESFPLTVTSAQKNPTAFYLCASSIEWTGNYGYTFGSGTRLTVV.

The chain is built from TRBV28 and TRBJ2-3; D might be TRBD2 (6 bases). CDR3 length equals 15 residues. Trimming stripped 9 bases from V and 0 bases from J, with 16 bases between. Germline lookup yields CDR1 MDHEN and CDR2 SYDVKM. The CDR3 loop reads CASSGSGTSTDTQYF. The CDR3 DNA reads TGTGCCAGTTCCGGGAGCGGTACTAGCACAGATACGCAGTATTTT.

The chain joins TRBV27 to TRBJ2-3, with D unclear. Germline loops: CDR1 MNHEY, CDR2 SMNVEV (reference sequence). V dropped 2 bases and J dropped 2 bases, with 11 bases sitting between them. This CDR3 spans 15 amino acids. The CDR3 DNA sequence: TGTGCCAGCAGTTTAGGGCTGGGCTACACAGATACGCAGTATTTT. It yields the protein CASSLGLGYTDTQYF.

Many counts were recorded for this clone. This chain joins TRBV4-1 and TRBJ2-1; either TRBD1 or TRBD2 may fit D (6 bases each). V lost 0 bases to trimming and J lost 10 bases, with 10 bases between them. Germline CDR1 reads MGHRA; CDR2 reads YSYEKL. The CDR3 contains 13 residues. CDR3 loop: CASSQDRGREQFF. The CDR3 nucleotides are TGCGCCAGCAGCCAAGATCGGGGGCGGGAGCAGTTCTTC.

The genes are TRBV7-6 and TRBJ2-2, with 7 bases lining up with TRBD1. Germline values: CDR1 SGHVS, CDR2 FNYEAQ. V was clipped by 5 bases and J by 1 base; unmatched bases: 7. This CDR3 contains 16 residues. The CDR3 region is CASSLPRQGNTGELFF. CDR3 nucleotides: TGTGCCAGCAGCCTCCCACGACAGGGGAACACCGGGGAGCTGTTTTTT.

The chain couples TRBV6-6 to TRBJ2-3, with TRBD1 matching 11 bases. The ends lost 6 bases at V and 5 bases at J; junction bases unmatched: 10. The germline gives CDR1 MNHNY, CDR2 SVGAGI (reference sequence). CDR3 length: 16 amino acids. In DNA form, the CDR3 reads TGTGCCAGCAGCCCCCGGACAGGGGGCAGAGGAGATACGCAGTATTTT. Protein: CASSPRTGGRGDTQYF.

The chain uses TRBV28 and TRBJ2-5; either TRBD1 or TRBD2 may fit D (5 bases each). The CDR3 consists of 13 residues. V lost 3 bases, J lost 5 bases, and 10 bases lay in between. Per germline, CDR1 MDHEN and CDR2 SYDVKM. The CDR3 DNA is TGTGCCAGCAGTTTGAGGGGTGGGGAGACCCAGTACTTC. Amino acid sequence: CASSLRGGETQYF.

This CDR3 is CASRAGFISYNEQFF. The CDR3 DNA reads TGTGCCAGCCGGGCAGGTTTTATCTCCTACAATGAGCAGTTCTTC. The chain links TRBV6-1 to TRBJ2-1, with D unclear. The CDR3 has 15 residues. Between the trimmed V and J ends, which lost 8 bases and 0 bases, there was a span of 14 bases. CDR1 and CDR2 (germline): MNHNS, SASEGT.

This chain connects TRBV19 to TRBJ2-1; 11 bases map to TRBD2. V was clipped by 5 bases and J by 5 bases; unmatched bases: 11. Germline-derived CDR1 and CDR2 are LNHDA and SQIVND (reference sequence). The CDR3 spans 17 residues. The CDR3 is CASSSGDSGRVDNEQFF. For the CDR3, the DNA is TGTGCCAGTAGTTCCGGGGATAGCGGGAGGGTTGACAATGAGCAGTTCTTC.

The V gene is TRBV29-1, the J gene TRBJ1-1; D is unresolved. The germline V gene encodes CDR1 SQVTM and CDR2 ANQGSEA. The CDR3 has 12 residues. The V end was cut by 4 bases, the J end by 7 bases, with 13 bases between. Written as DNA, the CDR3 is TGCAGCGTTGTTAAGGGCGGAAGTGAAGCTTTCTTT. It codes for CSVVKGGSEAFF.

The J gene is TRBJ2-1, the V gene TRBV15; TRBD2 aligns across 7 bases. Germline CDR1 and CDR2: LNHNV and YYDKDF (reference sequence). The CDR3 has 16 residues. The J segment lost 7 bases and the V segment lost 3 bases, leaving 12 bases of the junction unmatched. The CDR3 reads CATSRSPWGGSNEQFF. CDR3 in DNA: TGTGCCACCAGCAGGTCCCCGTGGGGCGGGAGTAATGAGCAGTTCTTC.

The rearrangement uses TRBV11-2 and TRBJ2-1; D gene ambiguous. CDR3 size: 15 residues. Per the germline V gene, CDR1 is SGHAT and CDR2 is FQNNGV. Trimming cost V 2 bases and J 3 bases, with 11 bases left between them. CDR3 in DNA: TGTGCCAGCAGCTTAATCGGCATACTCTACAATGAGCAGTTCTTC. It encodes CASSLIGILYNEQFF. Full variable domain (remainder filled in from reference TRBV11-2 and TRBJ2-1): EAGVAQSPRYKIIEKRQSVAFWCNPISGHATLYWYQQILGQGPKLLIQFQNNGVVDDSQLPKDRFSAERLKGVDSTLKIQPAKLEDSAVYLCASSLIGILYNEQFFGPGTRLTVL.

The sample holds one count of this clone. The CDR3 bases are TGTGCCAGTAGTTTACACCAGGGATTACAAGAGACCCAGTACTTC. It codes for CASSLHQGLQETQYF. This chain uses TRBV19 with TRBJ2-5; tentatively, D is TRBD1 (5 bases). V lost 5 bases to trimming and J lost 2 bases, with 15 bases between them. Germline assignment: CDR1 LNHDA and CDR2 SQIVND (reference sequence). The CDR3 length is 15 residues.

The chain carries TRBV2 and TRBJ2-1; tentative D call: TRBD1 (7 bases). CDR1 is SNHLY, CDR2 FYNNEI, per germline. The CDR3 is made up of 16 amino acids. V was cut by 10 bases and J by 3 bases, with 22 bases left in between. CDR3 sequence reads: CANLNQGGAGYNEQFF. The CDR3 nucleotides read TGTGCCAACCTGAATCAGGGGGGAGCGGGCTACAATGAGCAGTTCTTC.

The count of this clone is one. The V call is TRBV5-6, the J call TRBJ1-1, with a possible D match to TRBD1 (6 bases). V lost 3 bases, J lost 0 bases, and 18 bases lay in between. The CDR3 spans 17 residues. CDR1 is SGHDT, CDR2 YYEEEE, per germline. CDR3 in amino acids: CASSWGAGAAMNTEAFF. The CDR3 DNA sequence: TGTGCCAGCAGCTGGGGGGCAGGGGCCGCAATGAACACTGAAGCTTTCTTT.

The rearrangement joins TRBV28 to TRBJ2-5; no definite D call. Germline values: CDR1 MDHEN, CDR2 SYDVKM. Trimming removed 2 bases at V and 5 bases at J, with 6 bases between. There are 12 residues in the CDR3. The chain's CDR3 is CASSLGTETQYF. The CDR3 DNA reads TGTGCCAGCAGTTTAGGAACGGAGACCCAGTACTTC.

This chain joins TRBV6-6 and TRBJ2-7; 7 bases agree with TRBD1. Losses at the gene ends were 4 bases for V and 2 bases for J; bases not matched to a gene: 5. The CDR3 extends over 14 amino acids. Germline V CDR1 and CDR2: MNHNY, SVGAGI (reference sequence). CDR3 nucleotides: TGTGCCAGCAGTTCAGCCGGGACAGCCTACGAGCAGTACTTC. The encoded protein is CASSSAGTAYEQYF.

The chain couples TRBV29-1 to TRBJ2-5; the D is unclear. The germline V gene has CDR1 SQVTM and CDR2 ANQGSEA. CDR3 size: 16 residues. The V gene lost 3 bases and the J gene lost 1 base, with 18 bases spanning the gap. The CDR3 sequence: CSVDRYGSGGQETQYF. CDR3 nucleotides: TGCAGCGTTGATCGGTATGGGTCGGGTGGCCAAGAGACCCAGTACTTC.